This note documents a single T cell receptor beta chain sequence. CDR1 LNHDA and CDR2 SQIVND come from the germline V gene (reference sequence). The CDR3 sequence is 16 residues long. V trimming: 6 bases; J trimming: 4 bases; junction bases outside the gene matches: 8. The data were taken from a study of blood T cell repertoires in COVID-19. As for the study in general: The United States, Italy and Spain supplied acute and convalescent COVID-19 samples.

Original processing notes: Estimated nucleated cell counts came from reference gene primer amplification. Method: immunoSEQ multiplex PCR; TCRdb's copy keeps in-frame clones and lacks some. Clonal size and the V and J genes are those of that table, whereas D and trimming came from the DNA. The table shows 150,000 to 200,000 clones, with more than 75% occurring only once. The TCR comes from a human donor in a cohort sampled during active COVID-19. The chain carries TRBV19 and TRBJ2-3; 12 bases map to TRBD2. The specimen was peripheral blood. The CDR3 DNA is TGTGCCAGTAGCCACCGAGGACTAGCGGGGTCAGATACGCAGTATTTT. Translation gives CASSHRGLAGSDTQYF. Full variable domain (outside the CDR3, taken from reference TRBV19 and TRBJ2-3): DGGITQSPKYLFRKEGQNVTLSCEQNLNHDAMYWYRQDPGQGLRLIYYSQIVNDFQKGDIAEGYSVSREKKESFPLTVTSAQKNPTAFYLCASSHRGLAGSDTQYFGPGTRLTVL.